The 19 T cell receptor beta chains in this list originate from one sample, sequenced in a study of read filtering for tumor transcriptome and immune sequencing. This library used around 0.4 ug RNA and molecular barcoded adaptors spanning alpha/delta and beta/gamma chains. Each CDR3 protein is one row after TCRdb ran MiXCR on the reads. The data show almost 40,000 distinct CDR3 sequences, with about 14% seen just once and roughly 18% held by the top ten. Specimen: a population of CD138-negative cells sorted from bone marrow. Every receptor here comes from a donor at least 40 years old with multiple myeloma.

Remarks on this clonotype: This likely stems from a read error, as it lies one base from a far larger clone. The gene calls are TRBV7-3 and TRBJ2-1; D gene uncertain. Looked up from germline, CDR1 is SGHTA and CDR2 is FQGTGA. The CDR3 totals 13 residues. CDR3 in DNA: TGTGCCAGCAGCTCATACACCCACAATGAGCAGCTCTTC. Its translation: CASSSYTHNEQLF.

In this sample, this clonotype turned up many times. This sequence joins TRBV5-5 and TRBJ1-1, with TRBD1 identical over 7 bases. The CDR3 contains 14 residues. Germline-derived CDR1 and CDR2 are SGHKS and YYEKEE (reference sequence). V lost 2 bases, J lost 5 bases, and 6 bases stayed unmatched. CDR3 residues: CASSFSQGRTEAFF. Here the CDR3 DNA reads TGTGCCAGCAGCTTTTCACAGGGGCGAACTGAAGCTTTCTTT.

The V gene is TRBV20-1, the J gene TRBJ1-3; tentative D call: TRBD1 (6 bases). The CDR3 length is 13 residues. V dropped 2 bases and J dropped 6 bases, with 11 bases sitting between them. CDR1 is DFQATT, CDR2 SNEGSKA, per germline (reference sequence). The CDR3, as DNA: TGCAGTGCTAGAACCCCAGGGGCAAACACCATATATTTT. Translated, it gives CSARTPGANTIYF.

This clonotype was picked up many times. This chain joins TRBV28 and TRBJ2-5; D may be TRBD1 or TRBD2 (5 bases each). The V gene's germline CDR1 is MDHEN and CDR2 SYDVKM. Trimming took off 6 bases at V and 5 bases at J, with 19 bases between the two ends. The CDR3 extends over 15 amino acids. In nucleotides, the CDR3 is TGTGCCAGCAGCCTTACCGGGACGGTCCGGGAGACCCAGTACTTC. It encodes CASSLTGTVRETQYF.

The sample holds a few counts of this clonotype. The rearrangement links TRBV20-1 to TRBJ2-1; possibly TRBD2 for D (7 bases). CDR3 length: 15 amino acids. V dropped 6 bases and J dropped 15 bases, with 30 bases sitting between them. CDR1 is DFQATT and CDR2 is SNEGSKA in the germline V gene (reference sequence). The CDR3 bases are TGCAGTGCAAGGGGGGGCGGAAGCTCCTACAACGGGCGGTTCTTC. It is translated as CSARGGGSSYNGRFF.

The V and J genes are TRBV10-3 and TRBJ1-6, with 8 bases that match TRBD1. The germline gives CDR1 ENHRY, CDR2 SYGVKD. The CDR3 loop spans 14 amino acids. Germline trimming cut 6 bases from V and 6 bases from J; bases unmatched to any gene: 4. The CDR3 DNA follows: TGTGCCATCAGACAGGGGGACCTTAATTCACCCCTCCACTTT. Its protein is CAIRQGDLNSPLHF.

A remark on this clonotype: One end of the junction does not line up with germline, which may come from a read error. V usage is TRBV20-1 and J usage is TRBJ1-1; weak D call: TRBD1 (6 bases). CDR1 and CDR2 from the germline V gene are DFQATT and SNEGSKA (reference sequence). This CDR3 has 13 residues. CDR3 coding DNA: TGCAGGGCTAGAAGGGGGGTCGGGGCTGAAGCTTTCTTT. This encodes CRARRGVGAEAFF.

This clonotype was counted many times. The gene calls are TRBV4-1 and TRBJ1-5; perhaps TRBD1 as D (6 bases). This CDR3 has 16 residues. Germline lookup yields CDR1 MGHRA and CDR2 YSYEKL. Trimming took 4 bases from V and 5 from J, leaving 18 bases between them. CDR3 amino acids: CASSLLIGQPHQPQHF. The DNA for the CDR3 is TGCGCCAGCAGCCTACTGATCGGACAGCCACATCAGCCCCAGCATTTT.

The rearrangement joins TRBV6-6 to TRBJ1-5; possible D gene TRBD1, 5 bases. There are 14 residues in the CDR3. Looked up from germline, CDR1 is MNHNY and CDR2 is SVGAGI (reference sequence). V lost 6 bases, J lost 6 bases, and 15 bases lay in between. The chain's CDR3 is CASSPRDDSQPQHF. For the CDR3, the DNA is TGTGCCAGCAGCCCCCGGGACGACAGTCAGCCCCAGCATTTT.

This clonotype was counted a few times. A read error may be the cause here, since a much bigger clone is one base away. The chain is built from TRBV7-3 and TRBJ1-1, with D unclear. Looked up from germline, CDR1 is SGHTA and CDR2 is FQGTGA. This CDR3 has 12 residues. Between the trimmed V and J ends, which lost 8 bases and 4 bases, there was a span of 11 bases. The CDR3 loop is CASSGKSTEAFF. CDR3 in DNA: TGTGCCAGCTCCGGAAAGAGCACTGAAGCTTTCTTT.

Many counts were recorded for this clonotype. The V gene is TRBV7-3, the J gene TRBJ2-1; the D gene is possibly TRBD1 (5 bases). CDR1 and CDR2 from the germline V gene are SGHTA and FQGTGA. This CDR3 is built from 12 residues. V lost 4 bases and J lost 10, with 11 bases in between. CDR3 loop: CASSSGPGEQFF. The CDR3 DNA is TGTGCCAGCAGCTCCGGTCCAGGGGAGCAGTTCTTC.

This clonotype came up a few times. The gene calls are TRBV10-3 and TRBJ1-1, with unresolved D. This CDR3 has 11 amino acids. V was clipped by 5 bases and J by 1 base, with 2 bases between them. Germline CDR1 ENHRY, CDR2 SYGVKD. In nucleotides, the CDR3 is TGTGCCATCAGTTCGAACACTGAAGCTTTCTTT. It encodes CAISSNTEAFF.

The genes are TRBV3-1 and TRBJ2-1; weak D call: TRBD2 (5 bases). V was clipped by 7 bases and J by 10 bases, with 29 bases between them. The CDR3 loop spans 17 amino acids. Germline V gives CDR1 LGHDT, CDR2 YNNKEL (reference sequence). This CDR3 is CASTHLYRRVQMGEQFF. For the CDR3, the DNA is TGTGCCAGCACCCACTTATACCGGCGGGTCCAGATGGGGGAGCAGTTCTTC.

This clonotype was detected ten times or more. The chain joins TRBV10-3 to TRBJ1-1; TRBD1 aligns across 10 bases. Trimming at V came to 10 bases and at J to 4 bases, leaving 6 bases not matched to a gene. The CDR3 runs 13 residues. CDR1 and CDR2 (germline): ENHRY, SYGVKD. CDR3 nucleotides: TGTGCCACGGGACAGGGGCCGGGCACTGAAGCTTTCTTT. It yields the protein CATGQGPGTEAFF.

In this sample, this clonotype turned up a few times. Since a much larger clone is just one base distant, this may be a read error. The rearrangement uses TRBV10-3 and TRBJ2-1; 9 bases agree with TRBD2. The CDR3 runs 16 residues. CDR1 and CDR2 from the germline V gene are ENHRY and SYGVKD. CDR3 coding DNA: TGTGCCTCTCAATGGACCACTAGCGGGCCGGACAAGGAGCAGTTCTTC. Translated: CASQWTTSGPDKEQFF.

This clonotype was recorded a few times. The chain combines TRBV7-9 with TRBJ2-5; perhaps TRBD2 as D (5 bases). Trimming left V 3 bases short and J 5 bases short, with 10 bases between. This CDR3 is 13 amino acids long. CDR1 and CDR2 (germline): SEHNR, FQNEAQ (reference sequence). This CDR3 reads CASSFYPGETQYF. The CDR3 nucleotides are TGTGCCAGCAGCTTTTACCCGGGGGAGACCCAGTACTTC.

There are many counts of this clonotype. The V gene is TRBV20-1, the J gene TRBJ2-2, with TRBD1 identical over 8 bases. Germline lookup yields CDR1 DFQATT and CDR2 SNEGSKA (reference sequence). This CDR3 is 15 amino acids long. V gave up 5 bases and J gave up 5 bases; unmatched junction bases: 10. CDR3 DNA: TGCAGTGCTTCATCCCAGGGGGCGCGTACCGGGGAGCTGTTTTTT. Translating gives CSASSQGARTGELFF.

This clonotype was counted at least ten times. The chain has TRBV5-6 and TRBJ2-5, with D uncertain. Trimming left V 4 bases short and J 5 bases short, with 12 bases between. Per the germline V gene, CDR1 is SGHDT and CDR2 is YYEEEE. The CDR3 consists of 13 residues. The CDR3 loop reads CASSPDVGETQYF. The CDR3 region has the DNA TGTGCCAGCAGCCCCGACGTAGGGGAGACCCAGTACTTC.

Ten or more counts support this clonotype. The chain has TRBV6-2 or TRBV6-3 and TRBJ2-3, with TRBD1 matching over 7 bases. The germline gives CDR1 MNHEY, CDR2 SVGEGT. V gave up 7 bases and J gave up 9 bases; unmatched junction bases: 7. The CDR3 spans 12 residues. The CDR3 DNA reads as TGTGCCAGCAAAAAAACAGGGGACACGCAGTATTTT. Its translation is CASKKTGDTQYF.